This T cell receptor beta chain was recovered during a study of blood T cells in healthy people across ages. It was with a sample-barcoded 5' primer and a J-beta primer mix that a second PCR of roughly 7 to 12 cycles was run. TCRdb reanalysed the 5' RACE reads using MiXCR and keeps one entry per CDR3 protein. The repertoire holds 700,000 to 1,000,000 distinct CDR3 sequences, roughly 44% seen once, with approximately 20% in the top ten. The CDR3 spans 15 residues. J gave up 4 bases and V 7 bases, and 9 bases lay outside the gene matches. CDR1 and CDR2 (germline): SNHLY, FYNNEI. The sequenced sample was blood. This TCR derives from a man between 60 and 75 years old in good health. This chain joins TRBV2 and TRBJ2-7; the match to TRBD1 covers 11 bases. The DNA for the CDR3 is TGTGCCAGCACCCAAAGGACAGGGGGCTCTTACGAGCAGTACTTC. Its protein product is CASTQRTGGSYEQYF.